These 17 T cell receptor beta chains share one sample of origin, sequenced in a study of shared clonotypes between healthy human individuals. The table came from immunoSEQ multiplex PCR; TCRdb's copy has only in-frame clones and leaves some out. In the table there are about 2 million clones, 85% to 95% of which are singletons. Sequenced material: naive CD4+ T cells sorted from blood. Subset indicated: CD45RA+ positively selected. These receptors were obtained from a man younger than 30 in good health.

The chain has TRBV20-1 and TRBJ1-1, with D perhaps matching TRBD1 (5 bases). V lost 0 bases and J lost 10, with 9 bases in between. Germline V gene data show CDR1 as DFQATT and CDR2 as SNEGSKA (reference sequence). The CDR3 is made up of 11 amino acids. CDR3 nucleotides: TGCAGTGCTAGAGAGGGGGTAGGAGCTTTCTTT. Amino acids: CSAREGVGAFF.

V is TRBV7-2 and J is TRBJ2-7, with TRBD1 matching 10 bases. Germline V lookup: CDR1 SGHTA, CDR2 FQGNSA. The CDR3 covers 14 residues. The junction had 7 bases not matched to a gene; V was cut back by 5 bases and J by 6 bases. The CDR3 reads CASSHGQGVFEQYF. The CDR3 bases are TGTGCCAGCAGCCACGGACAGGGGGTCTTCGAGCAGTACTTC.

CDR3 protein: CASRNKGEKLFF. The CDR3 DNA reads TGTGCCAGCAGAAATAAGGGTGAAAAACTGTTTTTT. This chain links TRBV6-5 with TRBJ1-4, with unresolved D. The CDR3 has 12 residues. V lost 6 bases to trimming and J lost 7 bases, with 9 bases between them. Per the germline V gene, CDR1 is MNHEY and CDR2 is SVGAGI.

The V call is TRBV15, the J call TRBJ1-2, with 7 bases fitting TRBD1. This CDR3 comprises 16 residues. The germline CDR1 and CDR2 sequences are LNHNV and YYDKDF (reference sequence). J was trimmed by 2 bases and V by 3 bases; bases with no gene match: 9. The CDR3 DNA sequence: TGTGCCACCAGCAGGTTGGGACAGACCGTCAACTATGGCTACACCTTC. This sequence encodes CATSRLGQTVNYGYTF.

The chain recombines TRBV13 with TRBJ2-1, with D unresolved. CDR3 length: 15 residues. Germline V gene data show CDR1 as PRHDT and CDR2 as FYEKMQ (reference sequence). The V gene lost 3 bases and the J gene lost 8 bases, with 17 bases spanning the gap. As DNA, the CDR3 is TGTGCCAGCAGCTTTCCGACTGGGAAGGCGGATGAGCAGTTCTTC. It is translated as CASSFPTGKADEQFF.

The rearrangement joins TRBV5-1 to TRBJ2-3, with D perhaps TRBD2 (6 bases). This CDR3 has 15 amino acids. Germline values: CDR1 SGHRS, CDR2 YFSETQ. Trimming removed 3 bases from V and 3 bases from J, with 14 bases in between. Here the CDR3 reads CASSSRLGWTDTQYF. The DNA of the CDR3 is TGCGCCAGCAGCTCCCGACTAGGTTGGACAGATACGCAGTATTTT. Full variable domain (outside the CDR3, taken from reference TRBV5-1 and TRBJ2-3): KAGVTQTPRYLIKTRGQQVTLSCSPISGHRSVSWYQQTPGQGLQFLFEYFSETQRNKGNFPGRFSGRQFSNSRSEMNVSTLELGDSALYLCASSSRLGWTDTQYFGPGTRLTVL.

This clone was counted a single time. The V gene is TRBV4-3, the J gene TRBJ2-7; tentative D call: TRBD2 (5 bases). The germline V gene encodes CDR1 LGHNA and CDR2 YSLEER. The CDR3 spans 16 residues. Deletions cut 0 bases from V and 2 bases from J, with 14 bases between. CDR3 protein: CASSQDRAEWAYEQYF. CDR3 nucleotide sequence: TGCGCCAGCAGCCAAGATCGAGCGGAGTGGGCCTACGAGCAGTACTTC.

The chain carries TRBV9 and TRBJ2-1, with 12 bases lining up with TRBD2. Unmatched junction bases numbered 5, after V lost 2 bases and J lost 8 bases. The CDR3 totals 15 residues. In germline, CDR1 is SGDLS, CDR2 YYNGEE. The CDR3 protein is CASSVTSGSADEQFF. The CDR3 DNA sequence: TGTGCCAGCAGCGTGACTAGCGGGAGTGCAGATGAGCAGTTCTTC.

This chain uses TRBV6-5 with TRBJ1-1; D uncertain. This CDR3 contains 15 residues. Germline values: CDR1 MNHEY, CDR2 SVGAGI. V lost 2 bases and J lost 3, with 13 bases in between. CDR3 in amino acids: CASSYGGNRHTEAFF. The CDR3 DNA reads as TGTGCCAGCAGTTACGGAGGGAATAGGCACACTGAAGCTTTCTTT.

The chain employs TRBV5-1 and TRBJ2-3; 10 nucleotides agree with TRBD1. The germline V gene has CDR1 SGHRS and CDR2 YFSETQ. This CDR3 comprises 15 residues. V lost 7 bases, J lost 7 bases, and 12 bases stayed unmatched. CDR3 sequence: CASQIGTGDFYTQYF. The CDR3 nucleotides read TGCGCCAGCCAGATCGGGACAGGGGATTTTTATACGCAGTATTTT. Combining the CDR3 with reference TRBV5-1 and TRBJ2-3 gives the whole variable domain KAGVTQTPRYLIKTRGQQVTLSCSPISGHRSVSWYQQTPGQGLQFLFEYFSETQRNKGNFPGRFSGRQFSNSRSEMNVSTLELGDSALYLCASQIGTGDFYTQYFGPGTRLTVL.

The chain employs TRBV9 and TRBJ1-3; no definite D call. The CDR3 length is 13 residues. V shed 3 bases and J shed 4 bases, with 8 bases lying between them. The germline V gene encodes CDR1 SGDLS and CDR2 YYNGEE. The CDR3 spells CASSDYSGNTIYF. CDR3 bases: TGTGCCAGCAGCGATTACAGCGGAAACACCATATATTTT.

J is TRBJ2-3 and V is TRBV6-4; the D gene is possibly TRBD1 (6 bases). This CDR3 comprises 16 residues. The V gene lost 0 bases and the J gene lost 2 bases, with 12 bases spanning the gap. Germline CDR1 MRHNA, CDR2 SNTAGT. The CDR3 sequence is CASSDSSGAPTDTQYF. The CDR3 DNA sequence: TGTGCCAGCAGTGACTCGTCAGGGGCTCCCACAGATACGCAGTATTTT.

This sequence joins TRBV4-3 and TRBJ1-1; 8 bases align to TRBD1. Germline-derived CDR1 and CDR2 are LGHNA and YSLEER. CDR3 length: 15 amino acids. V lost 1 base to trimming and J lost 0 bases; unmatched junction nucleotides: 1. The CDR3 DNA reads as TGCGCCAGCAGCCAAGCGGACAGGGTGAACACTGAAGCTTTCTTT. It encodes CASSQADRVNTEAFF.

This rearrangement joins TRBV28 to TRBJ2-4; D unclear. The V end was cut by 8 bases, the J end by 6 bases, with 2 bases between. Germline-derived CDR1 and CDR2 are MDHEN and SYDVKM. The CDR3 consists of 9 residues. CDR3 in DNA: TGTGCCAGCGGAAACATTCAGTACTTC. Translation: CASGNIQYF.

This chain joins TRBV6-1 and TRBJ1-2; 9 nucleotides line up with TRBD1. Per the germline V gene, CDR1 is MNHNS and CDR2 is SASEGT. Unmatched junction bases numbered 8, after V lost 3 bases and J lost 6 bases. The CDR3 has 15 amino acids. CDR3 in DNA: TGTGCCAGCAGTGACCCGGACAGGGGATCGCATGGCTACACCTTC. It yields the protein CASSDPDRGSHGYTF.

The gene calls are TRBV7-2 and TRBJ2-4; a possible D gene is TRBD2 (5 bases). V dropped 1 base and J dropped 7 bases, with 14 bases sitting between them. CDR3 length equals 15 residues. Germline lookup yields CDR1 SGHTA and CDR2 FQGNSA. This CDR3 reads CASSLGSGKWNIQYF. The CDR3 DNA sequence: TGTGCCAGCAGCTTAGGCTCGGGGAAGTGGAACATTCAGTACTTC.

The chain combines TRBV5-1 with TRBJ2-6, with TRBD1 identical over 9 bases. V gave up 5 bases and J gave up 3 bases; unmatched junction bases: 6. The germline V gene encodes CDR1 SGHRS and CDR2 YFSETQ. The CDR3 extends over 16 amino acids. The CDR3 nucleotides are TGCGCCAGCAGTGGACAGGGGAAGTTTGGGGCCAACGTCCTGACTTTC. This encodes CASSGQGKFGANVLTF.